The rows below give T cell receptor beta chains drawn from one sample of a study of cytomegalovirus exposure and HLA in healthy donors. Some clones are missing from TCRdb's copy, which holds only in-frame ones; the method was immunoSEQ multiplex PCR. The table includes about 110,000 clones, 65% to 80% detected once. The material sequenced was PBMCs. The receptors were gathered from a man aged 25 to 40 in good health and CMV-seropositive. The CDR3 runs from the conserved cysteine through the conserved F or W. A D gene is named only where the DNA matches it firmly. Some rows have no size entry. The others give once, few or many, or a class for an expanded clone.

J | V | size | D | CDR3 | DNA
TRBJ1-5 | TRBV10-1 | . | . | CASGFRGKQPQHF | TGCGCCAGCGGGTTTAGGGGCAAACAGCCCCAGCATTTT
TRBJ2-3 | TRBV2 | few | . | CASRQNRNPDTQYF | TGTGCCAGCAGGCAAAACAGGAACCCAGATACGCAGTATTTT
TRBJ1-4 | TRBV15 | few | . | CATSRVSAATNEKLFF | TGTGCCACCAGCAGAGTGAGCGCCGCAACTAATGAAAAACTGTTTTTT
TRBJ1-6 | TRBV6-6 | . | . | CASSGQGPRSGAPLHF | TGTGCCAGCAGCGGGCAGGGCCCTCGGTCAGGGGCACCCCTCCACTTT
TRBJ1-2 | TRBV6-5 | few | TRBD1 | CASSRGQGNYGYTF | TGTGCCAGCAGCCGTGGACAGGGTAACTATGGCTACACCTTC
TRBJ2-7 | TRBV4-2 | . | TRBD2 | CASSQEGGTGTYEQYF | TGTGCCAGCAGCCAAGAGGGGGGGACGGGGACCTACGAGCAGTACTTC
TRBJ2-1 | TRBV7-9 | once | . | CASSREFLDEQFF | TGTGCCAGCAGCCGGGAATTTTTGGATGAGCAGTTCTTC
TRBJ2-3 | TRBV2 | . | TRBD2 | CASSDAGRGTDTQYF | TGTGCCAGCAGTGACGCGGGGCGGGGGACAGATACGCAGTATTTT
TRBJ1-1 | TRBV27 | . | TRBD1 | CASRATGGSNTEAFF | TGTGCCAGCAGGGCAACAGGGGGATCTAACACTGAAGCTTTCTTT
TRBJ1-5 | TRBV12-2 | few | . | CASRSDNDQPQHF | TGTGCAAGTCGCTCCGACAACGATCAGCCCCAGCATTTT
TRBJ2-1 | TRBV27 | . | . | CASSSSGMTSYNEQFF | TGTGCCAGCAGTTCGTCCGGGATGACCTCCTACAATGAGCAGTTCTTC
TRBJ1-2 | TRBV27 | . | TRBD1 | CASSLVGTDYGYTF | TGTGCCAGCAGCCTAGTAGGGACAGACTATGGCTACACCTTC
TRBJ2-7 | TRBV5-6 | few | TRBD2 | CASSFSGANSYEQYF | TGTGCCAGCAGCTTCAGCGGGGCGAACTCCTACGAGCAGTACTTC
TRBJ1-2 | TRBV28 | . | TRBD1 | CASSSVPGQGSATGYGYTF | TGTGCCAGCAGTTCGGTACCGGGACAGGGGAGCGCCACGGGCTATGGCTACACCTTC
TRBJ1-6 | TRBV4-1 | . | . | CASSQAAAGNRPHDF | TGCGCCAGCAGCCAGGCTGCCGCAGGGAACAGGCCCCATGACTTT
TRBJ2-2 | TRBV1 | . | . | CTSSPQRGLPGELFF | TGCACCAGCAGCCCCCAGCGGGGGCTACCCGGGGAGCTGTTTTTT
TRBJ1-5 | TRBV10-3 | . | . | CAISEGAGQPQHF | TGTGCCATCAGTGAGGGGGCAGGACAGCCCCAGCATTTT
TRBJ1-1 | TRBV4-1 | few | . | CASSGRTTEAFF | TGCGCCAGCAGCGGCCGCACAACCGAAGCTTTCTTT
TRBJ2-1 | TRBV9 | . | . | CASSVEVQLGAYNEQFF | TGTGCCAGCAGCGTAGAGGTACAGCTAGGGGCCTACAATGAGCAGTTCTTC
TRBJ2-1 | TRBV7-2 | . | . | CASSLDRGTYNEQFF | TGTGCCAGCAGCTTAGACCGGGGAACCTACAATGAGCAGTTCTTC
TRBJ2-3 | TRBV27 | . | TRBD2 | CASSLSIGLAGGPGDTQYF | TGTGCCAGCAGTTTATCGATAGGGCTCGCGGGGGGGCCGGGAGATACGCAGTATTTT
TRBJ1-4 | TRBV30 | . | . | CAWSPTGYRAGNEKLFF | TGTGCCTGGAGTCCGACAGGCTATCGTGCCGGTAATGAAAAACTGTTTTTT
TRBJ1-2 | TRBV4-1 | few | TRBD1 | CASSRTGGVYGYTF | TGCGCCAGCAGCCGGACAGGAGGGGTCTATGGCTACACCTTC
TRBJ2-2 | TRBV6-5 | . | TRBD1 | CASSYPGGVGELFF | TGTGCCAGCAGTTACCCAGGGGGTGTCGGGGAGCTGTTTTTT
TRBJ1-2 | TRBV6-5 | few | . | CASSYSRSGGYGYTF | TGTGCCAGCAGTTACTCCCGGAGCGGGGGCTATGGCTACACCTTC
TRBJ2-3 | TRBV5-1 | once | . | CASSPRTDAADTQYF | TGCGCCAGCAGCCCAAGGACAGACGCCGCAGATACGCAGTATTTT